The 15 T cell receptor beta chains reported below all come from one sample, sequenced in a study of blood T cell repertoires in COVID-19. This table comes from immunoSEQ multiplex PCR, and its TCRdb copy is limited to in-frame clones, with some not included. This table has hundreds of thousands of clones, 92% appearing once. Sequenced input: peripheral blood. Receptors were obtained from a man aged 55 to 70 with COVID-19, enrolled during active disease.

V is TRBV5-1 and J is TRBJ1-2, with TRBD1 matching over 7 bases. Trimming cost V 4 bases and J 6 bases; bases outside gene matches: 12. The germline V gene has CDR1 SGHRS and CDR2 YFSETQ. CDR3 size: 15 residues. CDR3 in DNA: TGCGCCAGCAGCGACCACCGGGACAGTTCGGATGGCTACACCTTC. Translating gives CASSDHRDSSDGYTF. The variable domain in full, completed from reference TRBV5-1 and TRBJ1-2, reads KAGVTQTPRYLIKTRGQQVTLSCSPISGHRSVSWYQQTPGQGLQFLFEYFSETQRNKGNFPGRFSGRQFSNSRSEMNVSTLELGDSALYLCASSDHRDSSDGYTFGSGTRLTVV.

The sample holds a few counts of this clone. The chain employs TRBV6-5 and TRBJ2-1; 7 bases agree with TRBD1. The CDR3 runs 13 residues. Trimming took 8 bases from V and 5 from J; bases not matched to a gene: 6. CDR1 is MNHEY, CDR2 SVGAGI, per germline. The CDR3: CASGRDSHNEQFF. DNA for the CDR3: TGTGCCAGCGGCCGGGACAGTCACAATGAGCAGTTCTTC.

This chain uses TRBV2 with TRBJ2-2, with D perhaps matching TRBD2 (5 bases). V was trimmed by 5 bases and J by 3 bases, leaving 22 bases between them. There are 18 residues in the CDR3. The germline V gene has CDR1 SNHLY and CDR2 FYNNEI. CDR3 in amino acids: CASSPETRGIVDTGELFF. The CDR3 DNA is TGTGCCAGCAGTCCGGAAACGCGAGGGATCGTGGACACCGGGGAGCTGTTTTTT.

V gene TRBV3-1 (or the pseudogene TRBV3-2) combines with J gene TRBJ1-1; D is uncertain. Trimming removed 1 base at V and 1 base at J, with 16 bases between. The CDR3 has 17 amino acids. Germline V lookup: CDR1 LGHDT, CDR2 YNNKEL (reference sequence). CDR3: CASSQGSGGLRNTEAFF. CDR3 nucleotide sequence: TGTGCCAGCAGCCAAGGTTCAGGAGGCCTTAGGAACACTGAAGCTTTCTTT.

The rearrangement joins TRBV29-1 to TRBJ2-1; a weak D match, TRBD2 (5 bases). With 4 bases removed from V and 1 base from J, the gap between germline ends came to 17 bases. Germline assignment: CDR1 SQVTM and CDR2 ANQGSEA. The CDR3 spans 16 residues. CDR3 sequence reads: CSVGPPAGGSYNEQFF. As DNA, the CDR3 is TGCAGCGTTGGCCCCCCGGCTGGCGGGTCCTACAATGAGCAGTTCTTC.

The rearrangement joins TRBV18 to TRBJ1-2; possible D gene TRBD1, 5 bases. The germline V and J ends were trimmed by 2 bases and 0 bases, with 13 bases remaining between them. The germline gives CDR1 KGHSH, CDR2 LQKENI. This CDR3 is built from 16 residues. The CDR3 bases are TGTGCCAGCTCACCAGCGCGGGGCCGTACTAACTATGGCTACACCTTC. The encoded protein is CASSPARGRTNYGYTF.

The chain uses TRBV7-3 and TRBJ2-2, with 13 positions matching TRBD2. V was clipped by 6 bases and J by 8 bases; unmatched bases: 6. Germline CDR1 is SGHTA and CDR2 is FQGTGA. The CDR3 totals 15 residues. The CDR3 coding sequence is TGTGCCAGCAGTTTCGGGACTAGCGGGATAGGGGAGCTGTTTTTT. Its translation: CASSFGTSGIGELFF.

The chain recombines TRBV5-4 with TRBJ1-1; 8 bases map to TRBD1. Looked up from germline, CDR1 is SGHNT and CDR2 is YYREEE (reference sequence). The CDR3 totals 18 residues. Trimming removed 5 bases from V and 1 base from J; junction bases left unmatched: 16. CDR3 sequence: CASRIDRGGIGRNTEAFF. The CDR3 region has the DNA TGTGCCAGCAGGATAGACAGGGGCGGTATAGGTCGGAACACTGAAGCTTTCTTT.

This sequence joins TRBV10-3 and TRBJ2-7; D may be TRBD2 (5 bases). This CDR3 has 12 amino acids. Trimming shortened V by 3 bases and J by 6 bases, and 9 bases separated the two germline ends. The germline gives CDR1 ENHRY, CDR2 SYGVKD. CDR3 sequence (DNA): TGTGCCATCAGTGAAAGAGGGTTCGAGCAGTACTTC. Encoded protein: CAISERGFEQYF.

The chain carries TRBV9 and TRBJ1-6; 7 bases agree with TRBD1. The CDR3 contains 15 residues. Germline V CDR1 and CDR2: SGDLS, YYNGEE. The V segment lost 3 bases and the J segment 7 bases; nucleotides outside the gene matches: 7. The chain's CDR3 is CASSARQGTNSPLHF. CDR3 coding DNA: TGTGCCAGCAGCGCCAGACAGGGAACAAATTCACCCCTCCACTTT.

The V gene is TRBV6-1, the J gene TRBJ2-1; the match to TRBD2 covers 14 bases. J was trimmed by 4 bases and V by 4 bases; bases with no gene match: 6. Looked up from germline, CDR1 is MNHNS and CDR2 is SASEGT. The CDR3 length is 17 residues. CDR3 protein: CASSGRTSGGPYNEQFF. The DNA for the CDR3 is TGTGCCAGCAGTGGACGGACTAGCGGGGGGCCTTACAATGAGCAGTTCTTC.

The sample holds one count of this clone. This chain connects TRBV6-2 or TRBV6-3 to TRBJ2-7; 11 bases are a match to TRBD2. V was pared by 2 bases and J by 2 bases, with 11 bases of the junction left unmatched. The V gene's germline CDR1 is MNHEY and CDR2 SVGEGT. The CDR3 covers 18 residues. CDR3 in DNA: TGTGCCAGCAGTTACCAACTAGCGGGGGCCACCTTTACCTACGAGCAGTACTTC. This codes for CASSYQLAGATFTYEQYF.

CDR3 coding DNA: TGTGCCAGCAGCTACGGGAACACTGAAGCTTTCTTT. It translates to CASSYGNTEAFF. The chain has TRBV7-9 and TRBJ1-1; D is unclear. The CDR3 spans 12 residues. The germline gives CDR1 SEHNR, CDR2 FQNEAQ (reference sequence). Deletions cut 4 bases from V and 1 base from J, with 4 bases between.

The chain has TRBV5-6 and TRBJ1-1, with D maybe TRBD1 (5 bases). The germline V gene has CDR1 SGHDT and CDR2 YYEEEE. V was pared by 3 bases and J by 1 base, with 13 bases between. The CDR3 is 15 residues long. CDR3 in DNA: TGTGCCAGCAGCTCCATGATGGGGGGGAACACTGAAGCTTTCTTT. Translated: CASSSMMGGNTEAFF.

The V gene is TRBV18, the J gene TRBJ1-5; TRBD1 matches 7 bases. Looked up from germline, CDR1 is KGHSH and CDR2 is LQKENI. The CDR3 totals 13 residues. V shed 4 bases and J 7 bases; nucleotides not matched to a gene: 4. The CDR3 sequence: CASSQGQNQPQHF. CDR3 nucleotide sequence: TGTGCCAGCTCACAGGGACAGAACCAGCCCCAGCATTTT.